Detailed here is one TCR beta chain. After removal of 6 bases from V and 7 bases from J, the junction contained 6 bases not matched to a gene. The length of the CDR3 is 14 residues. Germline V gene data show CDR1 as KGHSH and CDR2 as LQKENI. The sample comes from a study of PD-L1 blockade in urothelial cancer. Study details: Previous chemotherapy exposure amounted to 0 to 3 regimens for patients.

Documented time point: pretreatment peripheral blood. Patients' cancers were locally advanced or metastatic urothelial carcinomas. What went into each PCR as a spike was synthetic TCR analog templates. Assay used: immunoSEQ multiplex PCR; TCRdb lists only in-frame clones, some missing. The sample consists of around 130,000 clones, approximately 88% of them appearing once. The TCR comes from a man aged 45-60 years with urothelial cancer. The chain combines TRBV18 with TRBJ2-1; 10 bases are shared with TRBD1. The sample was PBMCs, taken around atezolizumab (anti-PD-L1) treatment. The CDR3 sequence is CASSKGGQGNEQFF. The CDR3 DNA reads as TGTGCCAGCTCGAAGGGGGGACAGGGGAATGAGCAGTTCTTC.